The 26 T cell receptor beta chains below were found in one sample sequenced in a study of shared clonotypes between healthy human individuals. This table comes from immunoSEQ multiplex PCR, and its TCRdb copy is limited to in-frame clones, with some not included. The repertoire holds approximately 2,000,000 clones, with around 93% as singletons. Sequenced: naive CD4+ T cells from PBMCs. The subset was: CD45RA+ positively selected. The receptor set was obtained from a man aged 18 to 35 in good health. Some clones in this sample may be carry-over from other donors' samples.

This clone appeared a single time. The genes are TRBV5-1 and TRBJ1-2; D is uncertain. This CDR3 comprises 17 residues. The V gene lost 0 bases and the J gene lost 2 bases, with 17 bases spanning the gap. Per the germline V gene, CDR1 is SGHRS and CDR2 is YFSETQ. The DNA for the CDR3 is TGCGCCAGCAGCTTGGGGATCTCACAGCTCCGAAACTATGGCTACACCTTC. Its protein is CASSLGISQLRNYGYTF. Full variable domain (outside the CDR3, taken from reference TRBV5-1 and TRBJ1-2): KAGVTQTPRYLIKTRGQQVTLSCSPISGHRSVSWYQQTPGQGLQFLFEYFSETQRNKGNFPGRFSGRQFSNSRSEMNVSTLELGDSALYLCASSLGISQLRNYGYTFGSGTRLTVV.

The rearrangement uses TRBV7-8 and TRBJ2-6, with 9 positions matching TRBD2. The CDR3 sequence is 17 residues long. The germline V gene encodes CDR1 SGHVS and CDR2 FQNEAQ. J gave up 0 bases and V 4 bases, and 4 bases lay outside the gene matches. This chain's CDR3 is CASSSGLALSGANVLTF. The CDR3 DNA sequence: TGTGCCAGCAGCTCAGGACTAGCGCTCTCTGGGGCCAACGTCCTGACTTTC.

The chain uses TRBV18 and TRBJ1-5; 9 nucleotides agree with TRBD1. Germline values: CDR1 KGHSH, CDR2 LQKENI. The V segment lost 6 bases and the J segment 7 bases; nucleotides outside the gene matches: 10. The CDR3 is 15 residues long. The CDR3 loop is CASSTRTGEKQPQHF. As DNA, the CDR3 is TGTGCCAGCTCCACCAGGACAGGGGAGAAACAGCCCCAGCATTTT.

The CDR3 is CASSVLLAGVYEQYF. The CDR3 DNA reads TGTGCCAGCAGTGTCTTACTAGCGGGAGTCTACGAGCAGTACTTC. The gene calls are TRBV6-1 and TRBJ2-7; 11 bases align to TRBD2. Losses at the gene ends were 4 bases for V and 3 bases for J; bases not matched to a gene: 5. Germline V CDR1 and CDR2: MNHNS, SASEGT. This CDR3 contains 15 residues.

The V call is TRBV30, the J call TRBJ2-7; no clear D. Trimming shortened V by 4 bases and J by 5 bases, and 24 bases separated the two germline ends. CDR1 GTSNPN and CDR2 SVGIG come from the germline V gene (reference sequence). This CDR3 has 16 residues. The CDR3 loop reads CAWMARTTLSVDEQYF. The CDR3 DNA reads as TGTGCCTGGATGGCTAGAACTACATTATCTGTCGACGAGCAGTACTTC.

V gene TRBV28 combines with J gene TRBJ1-1; D is uncertain. The V end was cut by 7 bases, the J end by 8 bases, with 17 bases between. Germline assignment: CDR1 MDHEN and CDR2 SYDVKM. The CDR3 contains 13 residues. The CDR3 reads CASMGPERIEAFF. CDR3 DNA: TGTGCCAGCATGGGCCCGGAAAGGATAGAAGCTTTCTTT.

The genes are TRBV7-2 and TRBJ2-5, with 8 bases fitting TRBD2. The junction had 5 bases not matched to a gene; V was cut back by 6 bases and J by 2 bases. Germline loops: CDR1 SGHTA, CDR2 FQGNSA. CDR3 length: 14 amino acids. CDR3 nucleotide sequence: TGTGCCAGCAGAGTACTAGCGGAACAAGAGACCCAGTACTTC. Its protein product is CASRVLAEQETQYF.

This chain uses TRBV18 with TRBJ1-1; maybe TRBD1 (6 bases). The V and J ends lost 4 bases and 8 bases respectively, with 11 bases between them. The length of the CDR3 is 12 residues. Germline-derived CDR1 and CDR2 are KGHSH and LQKENI. Here the CDR3 reads CASSRDTREAFF. The CDR3 DNA reads as TGTGCCAGCTCACGGGACACCCGCGAAGCTTTCTTT.

This chain links TRBV9 with TRBJ1-2; 7 bases line up with TRBD1. J lost 2 bases, V lost 2 bases, and 6 bases had no gene match. The CDR3 loop spans 15 amino acids. Germline assignment: CDR1 SGDLS and CDR2 YYNGEE. The CDR3 bases are TGTGCCAGCAGCGTCGTCCCGACAGGGAACTATGGCTACACCTTC. Amino acids: CASSVVPTGNYGYTF. The variable domain in full, completed from reference TRBV9 and TRBJ1-2, reads DSGVTQTPKHLITATGQRVTLRCSPRSGDLSVYWYQQSLDQGLQFLIQYYNGEERAKGNILERFSAQQFPDLHSELNLSSLELGDSALYFCASSVVPTGNYGYTFGSGTRLTVV.

As concerns this clone: This CDR3 is also generated by other DNA sequences in the sample. The chain joins TRBV5-1 to TRBJ2-3; perhaps TRBD1 as D (5 bases). CDR3 length: 14 residues. Germline CDR1 SGHRS, CDR2 YFSETQ. V lost 1 base, J lost 2 bases, and 8 bases lay in between. CDR3 coding DNA: TGCGCCAGCAGCTTGAAGGGGTCCACAGATACGCAGTATTTT. Its protein product is CASSLKGSTDTQYF.

The V call is TRBV2, the J call TRBJ2-3, with TRBD1 matching over 10 bases. In germline, CDR1 is SNHLY, CDR2 FYNNEI. This CDR3 has 14 residues. The junction had 4 bases not matched to a gene; V was cut back by 6 bases and J by 4 bases. CDR3 DNA sequence: TGTGCCAGCAGAAGACAGGGGGCAGCAGATACGCAGTATTTT. It codes for CASRRQGAADTQYF.

The chain is built from TRBV6-5 and TRBJ1-1; D possibly corresponds to TRBD1 (6 bases). The germline V and J ends were trimmed by 10 bases and 0 bases, with 15 bases remaining between them. Germline CDR1 reads MNHEY; CDR2 reads SVGAGI. The CDR3 contains 14 residues. CDR3 DNA sequence: TGTGCCAACAGGACAGTTTCTATGAACACTGAAGCTTTCTTT. It encodes CANRTVSMNTEAFF.

The gene calls are TRBV5-6 and TRBJ1-2, with D possibly being TRBD1 (6 bases). Per the germline V gene, CDR1 is SGHDT and CDR2 is YYEEEE. The V end lost 1 base, the J end lost 4 bases, and 11 bases lay between the germline ends. The CDR3 is 14 residues long. This CDR3 is CASSLRGAGYGYTF. CDR3 coding DNA: TGTGCCAGCAGCTTGCGGGGGGCAGGCTATGGCTACACCTTC.

This chain connects TRBV28 to TRBJ2-5; D is unclear. The DNA end favors TRBJ2-7, so the J call may be wrong. The germline CDR1 and CDR2 sequences are MDHEN and SYDVKM. The CDR3 is 11 amino acids. DNA of the CDR3: TGTGCCAGCAGTTACCGGTACGAGCAGTACTTC. As protein: CASSYRYEQYF.

As regards this clone: The sample carries other DNA sequences with the same CDR3. This chain uses TRBV7-9 with TRBJ1-2; D remains unclear. Germline loops: CDR1 SEHNR, CDR2 FQNEAQ (reference sequence). Trimming removed 5 bases from V and 5 bases from J, with 6 bases in between. The CDR3 is 11 amino acids. Here the CDR3 reads CASSPGYGYTF. In DNA, the CDR3 is TGTGCCAGCAGCCCTGGTTATGGCTACACCTTC.

This chain joins TRBV29-1 and TRBJ2-3, with a possible D match to TRBD2 (6 bases). The CDR3 spans 14 residues. The germline gives CDR1 SQVTM, CDR2 ANQGSEA. V lost 7 bases and J 0 bases, leaving 14 bases between the germline ends. The CDR3 sequence: CSARGIYSTDTQYF. The DNA for the CDR3 is TGCAGCGCCCGGGGGATTTATAGCACAGATACGCAGTATTTT.

A single count supports this clone. This sequence joins TRBV11-1 and TRBJ2-1, with 8 bases lining up with TRBD1. The CDR3 totals 16 residues. Germline loops: CDR1 SGHAT, CDR2 FQDESV (reference sequence). Trimming took 6 bases from V and 4 from J; bases not matched to a gene: 11. The CDR3 region has the DNA TGTGCCAGCAGAGACGACAGGGGCTACAAGTACAATGAGCAGTTCTTC. Translated, it gives CASRDDRGYKYNEQFF.

Here the CDR3 reads CASRHTKEKLFF. As DNA, the CDR3 is TGTGCCAGCAGGCATACAAAAGAAAAACTGTTTTTT. The chain carries TRBV28 and TRBJ1-4; D ambiguous. Per germline, CDR1 MDHEN and CDR2 SYDVKM. Trimming took 6 bases from V and 8 from J, leaving 10 bases between them. The CDR3 runs to 12 residues. The full variable domain, completed using reference TRBV28 and TRBJ1-4, is DVKVTQSSRYLVKRTGEKVFLECVQDMDHENMFWYRQDPGLGLRLIYFSYDVKMKEKGDIPEGYSVSREKKERFSLILESASTNQTSMYLCASRHTKEKLFFGSGTQLSVL.

This clone was found once. The chain uses TRBV2 and TRBJ1-1, with D perhaps matching TRBD1 (6 bases). Trimming left V 5 bases short and J 3 bases short, with 16 bases between. CDR1 is SNHLY and CDR2 is FYNNEI in the germline V gene. The CDR3 consists of 15 residues. CDR3: CASSRDITTDTEAFF. Written as DNA, the CDR3 is TGTGCCAGCAGTCGGGACATTACAACCGACACTGAAGCTTTCTTT.

The chain employs TRBV28 and TRBJ2-5; D is perhaps TRBD1 (5 bases). This CDR3 is built from 12 residues. Per germline, CDR1 MDHEN and CDR2 SYDVKM. Trimming cost V 6 bases and J 7 bases, with 12 bases left between them. The CDR3, as DNA: TGTGCCAGCAGGACTCTAGGGGCGACCCAGTACTTC. Protein product: CASRTLGATQYF.

The chain uses TRBV7-2 and TRBJ1-2, with D possibly being TRBD1 (6 bases). The CDR3 is made up of 13 amino acids. V lost 5 bases, J lost 4 bases, and 11 bases lay in between. Germline-derived CDR1 and CDR2 are SGHTA and FQGNSA. The CDR3 DNA reads TGTGCCAGCAGCCTCGGACAGCTCTATGGCTACACCTTC. Residues: CASSLGQLYGYTF.

The chain recombines TRBV4-2 with TRBJ2-7, with TRBD2 identical over 11 bases. The CDR3 contains 16 residues. Germline-derived CDR1 and CDR2 are LGHNA and YNFKEQ. V was clipped by 1 base and J by 4 bases; unmatched bases: 6. For the CDR3, the DNA is TGTGCCAGCAGCCAAGTAGTTACTAGCGGGAGTTACGAGCAGTACTTC. Its protein product is CASSQVVTSGSYEQYF.

The gene calls are TRBV9 and TRBJ2-2; D is unclear. Germline-derived CDR1 and CDR2 are SGDLS and YYNGEE. The V end was cut by 0 bases, the J end by 4 bases, with 10 bases between. The CDR3 is made up of 15 amino acids. This CDR3 reads CASSVAPRFTGELFF. As DNA, the CDR3 is TGTGCCAGCAGCGTAGCCCCACGGTTCACCGGGGAGCTGTTTTTT.

This sequence joins TRBV7-3 and TRBJ2-1, with 9 bases aligning to TRBD1. Germline V CDR1 and CDR2: SGHTA, FQGTGA. This CDR3 region has 15 residues. V shed 4 bases and J 7 bases; nucleotides not matched to a gene: 8. The CDR3 sequence is CASSYQQGARNEQFF. CDR3 DNA sequence: TGTGCCAGCAGCTATCAACAGGGGGCGCGGAATGAGCAGTTCTTC.

This rearrangement joins TRBV4-2 to TRBJ2-2; TRBD2 agrees at 7 bases. This CDR3 has 15 amino acids. The germline CDR1 and CDR2 sequences are LGHNA and YNFKEQ. The ends lost 2 bases at V and 2 bases at J; junction bases unmatched: 2. CDR3 nucleotides: TGTGCCAGCAGCCAAAAAGCGGGAAACACCGGGGAGCTGTTTTTT. Translation gives CASSQKAGNTGELFF.

The CDR3 is CASSHPGLAGVHSGELFF. In DNA form, the CDR3 reads TGTGCCAGCAGTCACCCGGGACTAGCGGGAGTGCATAGCGGGGAGCTGTTTTTT. The chain uses TRBV28 and TRBJ2-2; the match to TRBD2 covers 14 bases. Germline V gene data show CDR1 as MDHEN and CDR2 as SYDVKM. Germline trimming cut 5 bases from V and 7 bases from J; bases unmatched to any gene: 12. This CDR3 contains 18 residues. Full variable domain (outside the CDR3, taken from reference TRBV28 and TRBJ2-2): DVKVTQSSRYLVKRTGEKVFLECVQDMDHENMFWYRQDPGLGLRLIYFSYDVKMKEKGDIPEGYSVSREKKERFSLILESASTNQTSMYLCASSHPGLAGVHSGELFFGEGSRLTVL.